Below, 18 T cell receptor beta chains from the same sample are listed, as sequenced in a study of T cell changes during pregnancy in multiple sclerosis. Some clones are missing from TCRdb's copy, which holds only in-frame ones; the method was immunoSEQ multiplex PCR. This sample has about 74,000 clones, with more than 90% found just once. Sequenced here: peripheral blood, sampled after pregnancy. The receptors originated from a female donor in good health, enrolled as a control in a pregnancy study.

The rearrangement uses TRBV7-9 and TRBJ2-1; 10 nucleotides match TRBD2. Germline CDR1 reads SEHNR; CDR2 reads FQNEAQ (reference sequence). Germline trimming cut 5 bases from V and 5 bases from J; bases unmatched to any gene: 3. The CDR3 is 14 amino acids. CDR3 bases: TGTGCCAGCAGCCTAGGACTAGCGGACAATGAGCAGTTCTTC. Its protein is CASSLGLADNEQFF.

The rearrangement links TRBV11-2 to TRBJ2-7; possibly TRBD2 for D (6 bases). The CDR3 has 17 residues. With 2 bases removed from V and 1 base from J, the gap between germline ends came to 18 bases. Germline assignment: CDR1 SGHAT and CDR2 FQNNGV. CDR3 nucleotides: TGTGCCAGCAGCTTATTCCCCGTACAGGCGGGATCCTACGAGCAGTACTTC. It translates to CASSLFPVQAGSYEQYF.

The chain joins TRBV2 to TRBJ2-3; D is perhaps TRBD2 (6 bases). Germline V gives CDR1 SNHLY, CDR2 FYNNEI. This CDR3 spans 14 amino acids. Trimming left V 4 bases short and J 2 bases short, with 10 bases between. Here the CDR3 DNA reads TGTGCCAGCAGTGTGGGGAGGCTCACAGATACGCAGTATTTT. This translates into CASSVGRLTDTQYF.

The gene calls are TRBV4-3 and TRBJ2-5; D uncertain. CDR1 and CDR2 (germline): LGHNA, YSLEER. The CDR3 extends over 13 amino acids. V was cut by 4 bases and J by 11 bases, with 17 bases left in between. DNA of the CDR3: TGCGCCAGCAGCCTAAGCCCGGGTGAGGAGCAGTACTTC. As protein: CASSLSPGEEQYF.

The rearrangement links TRBV29-1 to TRBJ1-5, with TRBD1 matching 7 bases. J was trimmed by 6 bases and V by 7 bases; bases with no gene match: 9. The CDR3 runs 13 residues. CDR1 SQVTM and CDR2 ANQGSEA come from the germline V gene. Written as DNA, the CDR3 is TGCAGCGCCCTGACAGGGAGTACTCAGCCCCAGCATTTT. This encodes CSALTGSTQPQHF.

The J gene is TRBJ1-2, the V gene TRBV11-2; D might be TRBD1 (5 bases). The CDR3 sequence is 14 residues long. CDR1 is SGHAT and CDR2 is FQNNGV in the germline V gene. Trimming shortened V by 5 bases and J by 9 bases, and 19 bases separated the two germline ends. The CDR3 here is CASSIIGQGLRYTF. The CDR3, as DNA: TGTGCCAGCAGCATCATCGGGCAGGGTTTGCGCTACACCTTC.

The chain joins TRBV11-2 to TRBJ2-7; TRBD2 matches at 10 bases. Germline values: CDR1 SGHAT, CDR2 FQNNGV. This CDR3 is 17 amino acids long. Trimming took 3 bases from V and 4 from J; bases not matched to a gene: 12. The CDR3 protein is CASSFSAPTSGIYEQYF. DNA for the CDR3: TGTGCCAGCAGCTTTTCCGCCCCTACTAGCGGGATTTACGAGCAGTACTTC.

V is TRBV27 and J is TRBJ2-1, with 9 nucleotides matching TRBD1. This CDR3 has 14 residues. Germline values: CDR1 MNHEY, CDR2 SMNVEV (reference sequence). J was trimmed by 8 bases and V by 6 bases; bases with no gene match: 8. The CDR3 protein is CASSNTGQGYEQFF. The DNA for the CDR3 is TGTGCCAGCAGCAATACGGGACAGGGCTATGAGCAGTTCTTC.

This clone turned up a few times. This sequence joins TRBV27 and TRBJ1-6; 8 bases map to TRBD1. Germline loops: CDR1 MNHEY, CDR2 SMNVEV (reference sequence). This CDR3 spans 15 amino acids. Losses at the gene ends were 5 bases for V and 7 bases for J; bases not matched to a gene: 7. DNA for the CDR3: TGTGCCAGCAGTGTGAATCAGGGGGCCAATTCACCCCTCCACTTT. It codes for CASSVNQGANSPLHF.

The chain uses TRBV6-4 and TRBJ2-1; tentative D call: TRBD2 (5 bases). The CDR3 length is 13 residues. Per the germline V gene, CDR1 is MRHNA and CDR2 is SNTAGT. Trimming took off 0 bases at V and 5 bases at J, with 5 bases between the two ends. The CDR3 DNA reads TGTGCCAGCAGTGACTCGACTAACAATGAGCAGTTCTTC. This gives the protein CASSDSTNNEQFF.

The V gene is TRBV4-2, the J gene TRBJ2-7; the match to TRBD2 covers 10 bases. There are 16 residues in the CDR3. The germline V gene has CDR1 LGHNA and CDR2 YNFKEQ. Trimming cost V 1 base and J 0 bases; bases outside gene matches: 3. Written as DNA, the CDR3 is TGTGCCAGCAGCCAAGGCACTAGCGGGGCCTCCTACGAGCAGTACTTC. Its translation is CASSQGTSGASYEQYF.

As for this clone: Other DNA sequences in this sample translate to the same CDR3. The chain has TRBV14 and TRBJ1-2; D is perhaps TRBD1 (6 bases). The length of the CDR3 is 13 residues. The V and J ends lost 1 base and 4 bases respectively, with 7 bases between them. From germline, CDR1 is SGHDN and CDR2 FVKESK. CDR3 residues: CASSQADSYGYTF. For the CDR3, the DNA is TGTGCCAGCAGCCAAGCGGACAGCTATGGCTACACCTTC.

This sequence joins TRBV13 and TRBJ1-1; possibly TRBD1 for D (6 bases). CDR1 and CDR2 (germline): PRHDT, FYEKMQ (reference sequence). This CDR3 spans 19 amino acids. Trimming shortened V by 1 base and J by 0 bases, and 21 bases separated the two germline ends. The CDR3 spells CASSLAFFRARGVNTEAFF. The CDR3 bases are TGTGCCAGCAGCTTAGCTTTTTTTAGGGCCAGGGGCGTGAACACTGAAGCTTTCTTT.

This sequence joins TRBV7-9 and TRBJ1-3, with 9 bases identical to TRBD1. J lost 3 bases, V lost 5 bases, and 2 bases had no gene match. The V gene's germline CDR1 is SEHNR and CDR2 FQNEAQ (reference sequence). This CDR3 comprises 14 residues. The CDR3 reads CASSTTGGGNTIYF. CDR3 DNA: TGTGCCAGCAGCACGACAGGGGGTGGAAACACCATATATTTT.

The gene calls are TRBV14 and TRBJ2-6; TRBD1 might be the D (7 bases). CDR3 size: 16 residues. Germline V gene data show CDR1 as SGHDN and CDR2 as FVKESK. Trimming removed 3 bases from V and 1 base from J, with 10 bases in between. CDR3 sequence reads: CASSHSGGSGANVLTF. The DNA of the CDR3 is TGTGCCAGCAGCCATTCAGGGGGGTCTGGGGCCAACGTCCTGACTTTC.

This chain joins TRBV5-6 and TRBJ2-5; 15 bases fit TRBD2. The V segment lost 2 bases and the J segment 5 bases; nucleotides outside the gene matches: 7. CDR1 SGHDT and CDR2 YYEEEE come from the germline V gene. This CDR3 region has 17 residues. The CDR3: CASSFGLAGGYRETQYF. In nucleotides, the CDR3 is TGTGCCAGCAGCTTCGGACTAGCGGGAGGGTATAGGGAGACCCAGTACTTC.

This clone is a singleton in its sample. CDR3 sequence: CSARAGAEQYF. The CDR3 nucleotides read TGCAGTGCTAGAGCAGGGGCCGAGCAGTACTTC. The chain couples TRBV20-1 to TRBJ2-7; a possible D gene is TRBD1 (6 bases). V was clipped by 1 base and J by 6 bases, with 7 bases between them. CDR3 length: 11 amino acids. The V gene's germline CDR1 is DFQATT and CDR2 SNEGSKA (reference sequence).

The CDR3 coding sequence is TGTGCCATCAGTGAGGTCGAGCGGGGGGACAATGAGCAGTTCTTC. This encodes CAISEVERGDNEQFF. V is TRBV10-3 and J is TRBJ2-1, with TRBD2 matching over 9 bases. The germline V gene encodes CDR1 ENHRY and CDR2 SYGVKD. CDR3 length: 15 amino acids. After removal of 2 bases from V and 5 bases from J, the junction contained 4 bases not matched to a gene.